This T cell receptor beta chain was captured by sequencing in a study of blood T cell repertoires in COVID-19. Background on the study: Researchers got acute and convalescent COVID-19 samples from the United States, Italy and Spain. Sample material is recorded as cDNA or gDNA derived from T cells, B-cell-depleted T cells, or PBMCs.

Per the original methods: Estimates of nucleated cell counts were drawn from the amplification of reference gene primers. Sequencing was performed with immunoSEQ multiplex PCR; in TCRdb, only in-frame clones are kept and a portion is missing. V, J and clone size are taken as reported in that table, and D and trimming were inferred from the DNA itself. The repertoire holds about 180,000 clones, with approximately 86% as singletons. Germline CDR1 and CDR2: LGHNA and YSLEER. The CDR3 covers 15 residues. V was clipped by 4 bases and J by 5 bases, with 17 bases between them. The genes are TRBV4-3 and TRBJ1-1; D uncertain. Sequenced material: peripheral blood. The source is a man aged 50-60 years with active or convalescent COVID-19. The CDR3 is CASSLTGWERTEAFF. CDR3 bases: TGCGCCAGCAGCCTCACGGGTTGGGAGAGGACTGAAGCTTTCTTT.